This T cell receptor beta chain derives from a study of cytomegalovirus exposure and HLA in healthy donors. The CDR3 totals 15 residues. Trimming removed 4 bases at V and 7 bases at J, with 16 bases between. The germline gives CDR1 LGHNA, CDR2 YSLEER. In the PCR, 60 Vbeta and 13 Jbeta primers were used. Clones were sequenced by immunoSEQ multiplex PCR, and TCRdb holds only the in-frame ones, with some missing. The sample has around 170,000 clones; about three quarters are singletons. Regarding the study as a whole: Through in vitro validation, three CMV-associated chains were shown to be specific for CMV antigens. Listed as cytomegalovirus-associated were 170 or so TCR beta chains. According to a later analysis, most TCR beta chains associated with CMV appeared HLA-restricted. Later analysis identified several of the most significant clusters that appeared linked to common viral pathogens.

A note on this clone: What it binds is unknown.

The J gene is TRBJ1-4, the V gene TRBV4-3, with no clear D. Material: PBMCs. The source is a man aged 35-49 years in good health and CMV-seronegative. The chain's CDR3 is CASSPSTWGAEKLFF. In nucleotides, the CDR3 is TGCGCCAGCAGCCCCTCGACCTGGGGAGCTGAAAAACTGTTTTTT.